This paragraph reports one T cell receptor (beta chain). Assay used: immunoSEQ multiplex PCR; TCRdb lists only in-frame clones, some missing. Among roughly 1,500,000 clones listed, just under 99% were seen once. V was trimmed by 8 bases and J by 8 bases, leaving 9 bases between them. The CDR3 has 10 residues. CDR1 is ENHRY, CDR2 SYGVKD, per germline. The data were obtained in a study of shared clonotypes between healthy human individuals. Whole-study context: Donor ages ranged 18 to 49 years: two women, a few men.

What was sequenced was naive CD4+ T cells sorted from blood. As for subset: CD45RA+ positively selected. This receptor was identified in a man aged 25-45 years in good health. This chain joins TRBV10-3 and TRBJ1-2, with D uncertain. The CDR3 loop reads CAIGRDGYTF. The CDR3 DNA reads TGTGCCATCGGAAGAGACGGCTACACCTTC.